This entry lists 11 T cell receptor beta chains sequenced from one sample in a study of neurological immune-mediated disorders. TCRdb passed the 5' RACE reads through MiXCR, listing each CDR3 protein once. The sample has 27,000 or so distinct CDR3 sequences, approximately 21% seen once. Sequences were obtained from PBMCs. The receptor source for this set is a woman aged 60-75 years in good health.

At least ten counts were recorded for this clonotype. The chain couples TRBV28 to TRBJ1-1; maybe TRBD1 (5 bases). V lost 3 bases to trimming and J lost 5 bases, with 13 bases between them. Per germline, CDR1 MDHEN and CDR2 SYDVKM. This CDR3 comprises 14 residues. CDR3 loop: CASSFSGGGTEAFF. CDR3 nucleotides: TGTGCCAGCAGTTTTTCCGGGGGGGGAACTGAAGCTTTCTTT.

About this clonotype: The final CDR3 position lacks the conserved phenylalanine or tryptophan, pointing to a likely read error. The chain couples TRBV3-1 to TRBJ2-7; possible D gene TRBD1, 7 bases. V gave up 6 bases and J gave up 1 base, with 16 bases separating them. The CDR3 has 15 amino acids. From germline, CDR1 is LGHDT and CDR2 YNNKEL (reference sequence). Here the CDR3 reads CASSQGGAESYEQYL. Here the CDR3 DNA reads TGTGCCAGCAGTCAGGGGGGCGCGGAGTCCTACGAGCAGTACCTC.

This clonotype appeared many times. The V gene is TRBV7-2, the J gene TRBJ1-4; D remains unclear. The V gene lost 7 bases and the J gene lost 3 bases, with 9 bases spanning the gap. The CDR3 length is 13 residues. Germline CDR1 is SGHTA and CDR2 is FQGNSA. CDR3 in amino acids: CASKRSANEKLFF. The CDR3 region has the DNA TGTGCCAGCAAACGGTCGGCTAATGAAAAACTGTTTTTT.

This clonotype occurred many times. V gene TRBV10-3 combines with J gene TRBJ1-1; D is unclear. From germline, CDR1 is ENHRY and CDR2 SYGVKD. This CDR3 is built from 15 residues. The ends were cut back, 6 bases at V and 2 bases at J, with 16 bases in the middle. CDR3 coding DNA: TGTGCCATCAGGGCCGTTACAGATGGAAACACTGAAGCTTTCTTT. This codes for CAIRAVTDGNTEAFF.

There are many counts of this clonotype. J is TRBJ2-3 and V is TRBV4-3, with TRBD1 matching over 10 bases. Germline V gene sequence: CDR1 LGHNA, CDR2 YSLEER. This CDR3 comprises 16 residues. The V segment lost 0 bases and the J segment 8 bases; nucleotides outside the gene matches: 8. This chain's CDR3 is CASSQDKTGGYGTQYF. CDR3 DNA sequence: TGCGCCAGCAGCCAAGACAAGACAGGGGGCTACGGTACGCAGTATTTT.

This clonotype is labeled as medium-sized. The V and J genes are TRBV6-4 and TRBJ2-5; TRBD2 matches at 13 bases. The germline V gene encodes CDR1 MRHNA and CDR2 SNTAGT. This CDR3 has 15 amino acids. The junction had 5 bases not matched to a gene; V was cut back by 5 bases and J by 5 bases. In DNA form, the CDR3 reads TGTGCCAGCAGTAAAGGACTAGCGGGAGATGAGACCCAGTACTTC. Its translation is CASSKGLAGDETQYF.

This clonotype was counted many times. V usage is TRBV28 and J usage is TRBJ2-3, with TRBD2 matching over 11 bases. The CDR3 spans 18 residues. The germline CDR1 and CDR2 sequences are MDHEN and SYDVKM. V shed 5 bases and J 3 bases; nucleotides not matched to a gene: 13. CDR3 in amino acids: CASSPYTLRLAGTDTQYF. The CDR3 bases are TGTGCCAGCAGTCCTTACACCCTCCGACTAGCGGGAACAGATACGCAGTATTTT.

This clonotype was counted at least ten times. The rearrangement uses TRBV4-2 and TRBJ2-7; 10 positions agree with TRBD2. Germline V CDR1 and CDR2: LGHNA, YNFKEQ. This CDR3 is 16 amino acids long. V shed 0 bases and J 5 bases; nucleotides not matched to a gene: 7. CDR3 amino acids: CASSQDESGGANEQYF. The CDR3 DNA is TGTGCCAGCAGCCAAGATGAAAGCGGGGGGGCCAACGAGCAGTACTTC.

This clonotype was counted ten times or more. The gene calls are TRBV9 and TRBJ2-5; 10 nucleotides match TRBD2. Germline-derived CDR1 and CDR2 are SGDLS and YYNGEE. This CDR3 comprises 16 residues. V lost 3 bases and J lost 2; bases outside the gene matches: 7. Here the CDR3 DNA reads TGTGCCAGCAGCGCCTCCGTAGCGGGGGGACAAGAGACCCAGTACTTC. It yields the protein CASSASVAGGQETQYF.

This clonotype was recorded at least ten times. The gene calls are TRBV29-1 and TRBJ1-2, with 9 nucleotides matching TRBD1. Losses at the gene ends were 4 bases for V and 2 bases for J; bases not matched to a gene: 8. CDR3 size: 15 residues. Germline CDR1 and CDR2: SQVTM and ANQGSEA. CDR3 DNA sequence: TGCAGCGTTGCTGCAGGGACAGGGCAGAACTATGGCTACACCTTC. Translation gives CSVAAGTGQNYGYTF.

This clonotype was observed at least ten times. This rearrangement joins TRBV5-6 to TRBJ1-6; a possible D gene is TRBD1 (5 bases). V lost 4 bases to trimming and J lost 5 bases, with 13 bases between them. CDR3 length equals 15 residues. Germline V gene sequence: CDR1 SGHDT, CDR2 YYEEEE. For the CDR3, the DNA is TGTGCCAGCAGCCGACTTACAGGTGATAATTCACCCCTCCACTTT. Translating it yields CASSRLTGDNSPLHF.